This T cell receptor (beta chain) was profiled in a study of T cells in Graves' hyperthyroidism and ophthalmopathy (dated by TCRdb to between 2018 and 2020). Regarding the study in general: Peripheral blood was sampled at the time of initial diagnosis, prior to any treatment. To identify TCR V-J signatures that set the groups apart, the researchers used a discovery cohort of 100 or so patients, made up of 40 to 45 with Graves' ophthalmopathy and approximately 57 with stable Graves' hyperthyroidism. In addition, the study compared T-cell repertoires in thyroid tissue and in blood from several Graves' hyperthyroidism patients. After blood sampling, hyperthyroidism patients were treated with methimazole at a starting dose of 30 mg daily, and ophthalmopathy patients were treated with high-dose intravenous methylprednisolone. Prospective prediction of ophthalmopathy was tested in an independent validation cohort of 18 hyperthyroidism patients and 17 patients who later progressed to ophthalmopathy. The paper reports TCR Vbeta CDR3 sequencing of over 120 peripheral blood samples: around 45 ophthalmopathy, some 80 hyperthyroidism and some 17 progressor patients. The 100 discovery patients were randomly split 7:3 into training and test sets. Study-wide conclusions, independent of this receptor: Most expanded thyroid clonotypes (frequency above 0.001) were also detected in blood, suggesting blood repertoires may reflect thyroid immune responses. During validation, the model predicted progression to ophthalmopathy a median of approximately 6 months ahead of onset, with more than 55% sensitivity and roughly 72% specificity. Ophthalmopathy was separated from stable hyperthyroidism by a 13 V-J signature model, with just over 85% sensitivity and roughly 84% specificity obtained in cross-validation and 80%/75% obtained in testing. Sample size was not statistically predetermined, and investigators were not blinded to group allocation.

The TCR beta CDR3 regions were amplified from the RNA transcripts. The first round of RT-PCR for the TCR CDR3 was performed with the HTBI primer set and the Qiagen OneStep RT-PCR kit. A second multiplex PCR round built the libraries, followed by size selection and purification. Libraries were sequenced paired-end with 100 bp reads on an Illumina HiSeq2000. On the study's bioinformatics: Raw data were processed with SOAPnuke, discarding reads with adapters, uncalled bases, mean Phred below 15, or no exact constant-primer or identifier match. COPE v1.2.5 was used to merge high-quality paired reads, and clonotypes were defined as unique nucleotide sequences. MiTCR v1.1 was used to align clonotypes to the IMGT TRBV, TRBD and TRBJ reference segments. Analysis was restricted to V-J combinations with a frequency above 0.0001, which covered 99% to 99.2% of repertoires. The TCS score was defined as the ratio of F50 (clonal expansion) to E x V (chaos), calculated using BLOSUM62-based TCRdist between CDR3 peptides within each V-J. Welch's t-statistics and random forest reduced around 520 V-J features to 13, which were used in a naive Bayes classifier (R e1071). The public reads were reanalyzed by TCRdb: fastp trimming at Q25, MiXCR alignment, in-frame beta chains only. All rows with the same CDR3 protein become a single entry with the most common DNA and genes. These V and J calls derive from TCRdb rather than the authors' analysis. The sample records 620,000 or so distinct CDR3 sequences, about 15% of which are singletons. Around 13% of the sample is in the top ten clones.

Ophthalmopathy patients had moderately to severely active disease, Clinical Activity Score of at least 3, NOSPECS grade of at least 4, and duration under 3 months. Patients with uncontrolled infections, other autoimmune diseases, pregnancy or lactation were excluded. Diagnoses were established on the basis of clinical symptoms, serum thyroxine and TRAb, thyroid ultrasound, and orbital computed tomography. Ficoll-Paque density gradient centrifugation was used to isolate PBMCs from 8 to 10 ml of fresh peripheral blood. Trizol reagent was used to extract total RNA, and RNA quality was then checked on an Agilent 2100 Bioanalyzer. As concerns this clonotype: Its recognized antigen is unknown. No quality values exist for individual bases; no much larger clone is one base distant.

Looking up the germline V gene yields CDR1 MNHNS and CDR2 SASEGT. Taken from cysteine to phenylalanine, the CDR3 has 15 residues. CDR3 DNA only is kept here, 45 bases in frame from base 1. Trimming removed 6 bases from V and 0 bases from J, leaving 9 bases between the germline ends. The receptor chain draws on TRBV6-1 and TRBJ1-6; a tentative D call is TRBD1 (6 bases match). Sequenced material: blood. This TCR came from a woman in her fifties or sixties with Graves' ophthalmopathy. At the DNA level, the sequence is TGTGCCAGCAGACAAGGGGGCTCCTATAATTCACCCCTCCACTTT. Protein translation: CASRQGGSYNSPLHF.